This TCR beta chain was found in a study of blood T cell repertoires in COVID-19. Here immunoSEQ multiplex PCR was the method, and the copy in TCRdb shows in-frame clones only, minus some. The sample records 350,000 to 450,000 clones, 75% to 90% being singletons. J was trimmed by 3 bases and V by 7 bases; bases with no gene match: 8. The CDR3 totals 15 residues. Germline assignment: CDR1 SEHNR and CDR2 FQNEAQ (reference sequence). Residents of about two dozen US areas, aged about 18 to 95 years, made up the participants. The TCR sequence derives from a man between 25 and 39 years old who had recovered from COVID-19. The sequencing sample was made of PBMCs or T cells enriched from blood (not recorded which). This sequence joins TRBV7-9 and TRBJ2-3; 9 nucleotides align to TRBD2. In nucleotides, the CDR3 is TGTGCCAGCATCCTTAGCGGGAGAGTAACAGATACGCAGTATTTT. Encoded protein: CASILSGRVTDTQYF.